This T cell receptor beta chain was sequenced in a study of blood T cell repertoires in COVID-19. Whole-study context: Both acute and convalescent COVID-19 samples were obtained from the United States, Italy and Spain.

Germline V CDR1 and CDR2: MNHEY, SMNVEV (reference sequence). Trimming took 6 bases from V and 4 from J, leaving 12 bases between them. CDR3 length equals 13 residues. Concerning this clone itself: The same CDR3 can be traced to other DNA sequences in this sample.

Authors' methods: Nucleated cell counts were estimated from reference gene primer amplification. Profiled with immunoSEQ multiplex PCR; TCRdb holds only in-frame clones, not every one. For V, J and clone size, that table is used; D and trimming come from the DNA. This sample has around 260,000 clones, with roughly 89% found just once. V and J are TRBV27 and TRBJ1-1; D is uncertain. This TCR came from a woman aged 25 to 39 with active or convalescent COVID-19. Sequenced sample: peripheral blood. The DNA of the CDR3 is TGTGCCAGCAGGTATAGGGAGGGCACTGAAGCTTTCTTT. Translating it yields CASRYREGTEAFF.